Listed below are T cell receptor beta chains from one sample, sequenced in a study of cytotoxic CD8 clonotypes in ibrutinib-treated CLL. Measured with immunoSEQ multiplex PCR; TCRdb has only the in-frame clones, and not every one. Here the sample spans tens of thousands of clones, 65% to 70% being singletons. Sequenced material: PBMCs, taken at disease progression, from a patient treated with ibrutinib. These TCRs come from a human donor with chronic lymphocytic leukemia. The CDR3 runs from the conserved cysteine through the conserved F or W. Fields, in order: V gene, J gene, clone size, D gene, CDR3 DNA, CDR3 protein. The D gene is left open where the match is weak. Size values are once, few and many counts, or a class for expanded clones, and some rows have none.

V gene: TRBV28
J gene: TRBJ1-1
clone size: .
D gene: .
CDR3 DNA: TGTGCCAGCAGTTTTTTTGATGTTGGGCGGAGGAACACTGAAGCTTTCTTT
CDR3 protein: CASSFFDVGRRNTEAFF

V gene: TRBV2
J gene: TRBJ2-7
clone size: few
D gene: .
CDR3 DNA: TGTGCCAGCAGTGGTTCCGCCGAGCAGTACTTC
CDR3 protein: CASSGSAEQYF

V gene: TRBV7-8
J gene: TRBJ2-1
clone size: .
D gene: TRBD2
CDR3 DNA: TGTGCCAGCAGCTTTAGCGGGAGTGGGTACAATGAGCAGTTCTTC
CDR3 protein: CASSFSGSGYNEQFF

V gene: TRBV30
J gene: TRBJ2-3
clone size: .
D gene: TRBD2
CDR3 DNA: TGTGCCTGGTCAGCCGGGACTAGCGGGATACCAGATACGCAGTATTTT
CDR3 protein: CAWSAGTSGIPDTQYF

V gene: TRBV11-3
J gene: TRBJ2-1
clone size: .
D gene: .
CDR3 DNA: TGTGCCAGCAGCTTAAGGGGGACGCCTTACAATGAGCAGTTCTTC
CDR3 protein: CASSLRGTPYNEQFF

V gene: TRBV20-1
J gene: TRBJ1-4
clone size: .
D gene: .
CDR3 DNA: TGCAGTGCTAGGACAGATGAAAAACTGTTTTTT
CDR3 protein: CSARTDEKLFF

V gene: TRBV13
J gene: TRBJ1-1
clone size: .
D gene: .
CDR3 DNA: TGTGCCAGCAGCTTAAGTAGTAACGTCAGGGACTTTGAAGCTTTCTTT
CDR3 protein: CASSLSSNVRDFEAFF

V gene: TRBV5-1
J gene: TRBJ2-2
clone size: .
D gene: .
CDR3 DNA: TGCGCCAGCAGCGTCCAGTCAACCGGGGAGCTGTTTTTT
CDR3 protein: CASSVQSTGELFF

V gene: TRBV14
J gene: TRBJ2-7
clone size: .
D gene: TRBD2
CDR3 DNA: TGTGCCAGCAGCCAGGGGACTAGCGGAGTCGAGCAGTACTTC
CDR3 protein: CASSQGTSGVEQYF

V gene: TRBV11-2
J gene: TRBJ1-3
clone size: .
D gene: .
CDR3 DNA: TGTGCCAGCAGGCCCGTTGTAGGAAACACCATATATTTT
CDR3 protein: CASRPVVGNTIYF

V gene: TRBV7-9
J gene: TRBJ1-4
clone size: few
D gene: TRBD1
CDR3 DNA: TGTGCCAGCAGCTTACCGGGACAGGTGAATGAAAAACTGTTTTTT
CDR3 protein: CASSLPGQVNEKLFF

V gene: TRBV7-6
J gene: TRBJ2-1
clone size: few
D gene: TRBD1
CDR3 DNA: TGTGCCAGCAGCTTAGTAGTGACAGGGGGTTACAATGAGCAGTTCTTC
CDR3 protein: CASSLVVTGGYNEQFF

V gene: TRBV20-1
J gene: TRBJ2-7
clone size: .
D gene: .
CDR3 DNA: TGCAGTGCTAGCCAGACCTACGAGCAGTACTTC
CDR3 protein: CSASQTYEQYF

V gene: TRBV10-3
J gene: TRBJ2-3
clone size: .
D gene: TRBD2
CDR3 DNA: TGTGCCATCAGACTGACTAGCGGAACAAGCACAGATACGCAGTATTTT
CDR3 protein: CAIRLTSGTSTDTQYF

V gene: TRBV19
J gene: TRBJ1-5
clone size: .
D gene: .
CDR3 DNA: TGTGCCAGTAGTATAAATCTGGCAGGGAATAGCAATCAGCCCCAGCATTTT
CDR3 protein: CASSINLAGNSNQPQHF

V gene: TRBV18
J gene: TRBJ2-1
clone size: .
D gene: TRBD2
CDR3 DNA: TGTGCCAGCTCACCAGGCACTAGCGGGAGGGGCGATGAGCAGTTCTTC
CDR3 protein: CASSPGTSGRGDEQFF

V gene: TRBV4-2
J gene: TRBJ2-1
clone size: .
D gene: TRBD1
CDR3 DNA: TGTGCCAGCAGCCAAGGATATTGGGGGACAGACAATGAGCAGTTCTTC
CDR3 protein: CASSQGYWGTDNEQFF

V gene: TRBV7-9
J gene: TRBJ2-6
clone size: few
D gene: .
CDR3 DNA: TGTGCCAGCAGGCTTTCGTACAAGAGATCTGGGGCCAACGTCCTGACTTTC
CDR3 protein: CASRLSYKRSGANVLTF

V gene: TRBV28
J gene: TRBJ1-3
clone size: .
D gene: TRBD1
CDR3 DNA: TGTGCCAGCAGTTTACCTTCGGACAGGGGAAACACCATATATTTT
CDR3 protein: CASSLPSDRGNTIYF

V gene: TRBV27
J gene: TRBJ2-3
clone size: .
D gene: .
CDR3 DNA: TGTGCCAGCAGTTCCCCCCGTGGTAAAACGCAGTATTTT
CDR3 protein: CASSSPRGKTQYF

V gene: TRBV7-8
J gene: TRBJ1-2
clone size: .
D gene: .
CDR3 DNA: TGTGCCAGCAGCTCCAATTACGGCGGGAGCTATGGCTACACCTTC
CDR3 protein: CASSSNYGGSYGYTF

V gene: TRBV7-2
J gene: TRBJ2-7
clone size: .
D gene: .
CDR3 DNA: TGTGCCAGCAGCATGCCGGGCCCAGGCTACGAGCAGTACTTC
CDR3 protein: CASSMPGPGYEQYF

V gene: TRBV11-3
J gene: TRBJ2-1
clone size: .
D gene: TRBD2
CDR3 DNA: TGTGCCAGCATTGGGACTAGCGGGAATGAGCAGTTCTTC
CDR3 protein: CASIGTSGNEQFF

V gene: TRBV4-2
J gene: TRBJ1-5
clone size: .
D gene: .
CDR3 DNA: TGTGCCAGCAGCCAAGATGAGGCAGGGGATTCGGGCAATCAGCCCCAGCATTTT
CDR3 protein: CASSQDEAGDSGNQPQHF

V gene: TRBV5-1
J gene: TRBJ1-1
clone size: .
D gene: .
CDR3 DNA: TGCGCCAGCAGCGTGGCCGGCCGTGAAGCTTTCTTT
CDR3 protein: CASSVAGREAFF

V gene: TRBV27
J gene: TRBJ2-2
clone size: .
D gene: TRBD2
CDR3 DNA: TGTGCCAGCAGGCCGACTAGCGGGAGGGTTAAGGTCGGGGAGCTGTTTTTT
CDR3 protein: CASRPTSGRVKVGELFF